These 23 T cell receptor beta chains were all obtained from the same sample, sequenced in a study of blood T cell repertoires in COVID-19. Libraries were prepared by immunoSEQ multiplex PCR; TCRdb keeps only in-frame clonotypes and omits some of them. The data hold under 250,000 clones, with about 86% observed a single time. The sample consisted of peripheral blood. Every receptor here comes from a man aged 80 or over with acute or convalescent COVID-19.

This clone was seen a handful of times. The rearrangement links TRBV4-2 to TRBJ1-4, with 9 bases matching TRBD1. The CDR3 is 17 amino acids. V was clipped by 0 bases and J by 9 bases; unmatched bases: 11. Germline V lookup: CDR1 LGHNA, CDR2 YNFKEQ. In DNA form, the CDR3 reads TGTGCCAGCAGCCAAGAATCGTACTTGTACAGGGGGCAAAAACTGTTTTTT. This gives the protein CASSQESYLYRGQKLFF.

In nucleotides, the CDR3 is TGTGCTAGTGGTGAGACCAGGGGGGAGACCCAGTACTTC. It encodes CASGETRGETQYF. The J gene is TRBJ2-5, the V gene TRBV12-5; TRBD1 matches 7 bases. CDR1 LGHNT and CDR2 FRNRAP come from the germline V gene. The ends lost 5 bases at V and 5 bases at J; junction bases unmatched: 5. CDR3 length: 13 residues.

This chain connects TRBV12-3 or TRBV12-4 to TRBJ2-1, with TRBD2 identical over 7 bases. The junction had 8 bases not matched to a gene; V was cut back by 3 bases and J by 15 bases. The CDR3 length is 12 residues. CDR3 in amino acids: CASSFGLDSGFF. The CDR3, as DNA: TGTGCCAGCAGTTTCGGACTAGATTCTGGGTTCTTC.

Turning to this clone: Different DNA sequences within this sample yield the same CDR3. V is TRBV28 and J is TRBJ2-7; D might be TRBD2 (5 bases). This CDR3 has 14 amino acids. The germline V gene has CDR1 MDHEN and CDR2 SYDVKM. V gave up 2 bases and J gave up 0 bases, with 8 bases separating them. This CDR3 reads CASSLGGLSYEQYF. CDR3 bases: TGTGCCAGCAGTTTAGGAGGACTCTCCTACGAGCAGTACTTC.

This clone was found once. This chain's CDR3 is CSVARYSYNEQFF. DNA for the CDR3: TGCAGCGTTGCACGGTACTCCTACAATGAGCAGTTCTTC. This chain joins TRBV29-1 and TRBJ2-1; no firm D call. Trimming stripped 4 bases from V and 0 bases from J, with 7 bases between. Germline loops: CDR1 SQVTM, CDR2 ANQGSEA. This CDR3 region has 13 residues.

The rearrangement links TRBV19 to TRBJ1-2; the match to TRBD1 covers 9 bases. Trimming took 6 bases from V and 2 from J; bases not matched to a gene: 7. The CDR3 runs to 15 residues. CDR1 is LNHDA and CDR2 is SQIVND in the germline V gene (reference sequence). CDR3 residues: CASSLAGTGNYGYTF. The CDR3 DNA is TGTGCCAGTAGCCTGGCCGGGACAGGGAACTATGGCTACACCTTC.

The V and J genes are TRBV27 and TRBJ1-2, with TRBD1 identical over 7 bases. This CDR3 contains 18 residues. Unmatched junction bases numbered 17, after V lost 4 bases and J lost 3 bases. Germline V gives CDR1 MNHEY, CDR2 SMNVEV (reference sequence). CDR3 residues: CASSSPRGGGTKDYGYTF. CDR3 in DNA: TGTGCCAGCAGTTCACCTCGAGGAGGGGGCACCAAGGACTATGGCTACACCTTC.

The chain joins TRBV6-2 or TRBV6-3 to TRBJ1-2, with TRBD1 identical over 9 bases. Looked up from germline, CDR1 is MNHEY and CDR2 is SVGEGT. V lost 4 bases and J lost 4; bases outside the gene matches: 10. This CDR3 is 16 amino acids long. CDR3: CASSSLPGQGGYGYTF. CDR3 nucleotide sequence: TGTGCCAGCAGTTCCCTTCCGGGACAGGGAGGCTATGGCTACACCTTC.

The chain carries TRBV20-1 and TRBJ1-5; no reliable D call. The CDR3 runs 16 residues. Germline assignment: CDR1 DFQATT and CDR2 SNEGSKA (reference sequence). V was cut by 3 bases and J by 3 bases, with 18 bases left in between. The CDR3 DNA follows: TGCAGTGCTAGTTCGCGGGAGTACCGCCTCAATCAGCCCCAGCATTTT. Translated: CSASSREYRLNQPQHF.

The chain has TRBV30 and TRBJ1-5; a weak D match, TRBD1 (5 bases). The CDR3 runs to 15 residues. CDR1 is GTSNPN, CDR2 SVGIG, per germline (reference sequence). The V end lost 3 bases, the J end lost 5 bases, and 17 bases lay between the germline ends. This CDR3 is CAWSPRRPGDQPQHF. In nucleotides, the CDR3 is TGTGCCTGGAGCCCTCGGAGGCCGGGGGATCAGCCCCAGCATTTT.

J is TRBJ2-5 and V is TRBV5-1; no definite D call. The CDR3 loop spans 13 amino acids. The V end was cut by 5 bases, the J end by 1 base, with 9 bases between. The germline V gene has CDR1 SGHRS and CDR2 YFSETQ. This CDR3 is CASSIQIQETQYF. CDR3 DNA sequence: TGCGCCAGCAGTATACAAATCCAAGAGACCCAGTACTTC.

A word on this clone: One end of the junction varies from germline; a read error may be responsible. The chain has TRBV11-2 and TRBJ2-4; 10 bases line up with TRBD2. CDR3 length equals 14 residues. The germline V gene has CDR1 SGHAT and CDR2 FQNNGV. CDR3 protein: CASSLRRASGGSNF. The CDR3 bases are TGTGCCAGCAGCTTAAGGCGGGCTAGCGGGGGATCGAACTTC.

The V and J genes are TRBV11-1 and TRBJ2-3; tentatively, D is TRBD1 (5 bases). Germline V CDR1 and CDR2: SGHAT, FQDESV (reference sequence). CDR3 size: 17 residues. V was shortened by 0 bases and J by 2 bases, with 15 bases between the two germline ends. CDR3 region: CASSLAGETAITDTQYF. The CDR3 nucleotides are TGTGCCAGCAGCTTAGCTGGCGAGACAGCGATCACAGATACGCAGTATTTT.

V and J are TRBV7-9 and TRBJ1-1, with D possibly TRBD1 on 5 matching bases. Germline loops: CDR1 SEHNR, CDR2 FQNEAQ (reference sequence). V was pared by 1 base and J by 11 bases, with 11 bases between. The length of the CDR3 is 12 residues. CDR3 loop: CASSLGSRAAFF. The CDR3 bases are TGTGCCAGCAGCTTAGGGTCCAGGGCGGCTTTCTTT.

V usage is TRBV6-5 and J usage is TRBJ2-7; 8 nucleotides match TRBD1. Looked up from germline, CDR1 is MNHEY and CDR2 is SVGAGI. V shed 7 bases and J 1 base; nucleotides not matched to a gene: 9. The CDR3 totals 15 residues. CDR3 sequence: CASTYSGTGSYEQYF. The CDR3 region has the DNA TGTGCCAGCACCTATTCCGGGACAGGATCCTACGAGCAGTACTTC.

This clone was seen only once. This sequence joins TRBV5-6 and TRBJ2-7; 12 positions match TRBD1. The V gene end was trimmed by 5 bases and the J gene end by 5 bases; junction bases not matched to a gene: 2. CDR3 size: 13 residues. In germline, CDR1 is SGHDT, CDR2 YYEEEE. The chain's CDR3 is CASSRDRGHEQYF. The CDR3 nucleotides read TGTGCCAGCAGTAGGGACAGGGGGCACGAGCAGTACTTC.

This chain uses TRBV7-9 with TRBJ2-1; 9 bases map to TRBD1. Trimming cost V 4 bases and J 7 bases; bases outside gene matches: 5. The CDR3 runs to 14 residues. From germline, CDR1 is SEHNR and CDR2 FQNEAQ (reference sequence). The CDR3 DNA reads as TGTGCCAGCAGCTCGGGACAGGGTTGGAATGAGCAGTTCTTC. Amino acid sequence: CASSSGQGWNEQFF.

V usage is TRBV6-5 and J usage is TRBJ1-4; 7 positions agree with TRBD1. Germline loops: CDR1 MNHEY, CDR2 SVGAGI. V dropped 6 bases and J dropped 4; count of bases not matched to a gene: 8. The CDR3 runs to 15 residues. CDR3 in DNA: TGTGCCAGCAGACCATCGGGACAGTTTAATGAAAAACTGTTTTTT. It translates to CASRPSGQFNEKLFF.

The sample holds one count of this clone. V is TRBV30 and J is TRBJ1-2; TRBD1 aligns across 10 bases. The CDR3 has 17 residues. Losses at the gene ends were 1 base for V and 5 bases for J; bases not matched to a gene: 13. Germline V gene lookup returns CDR1 GTSNPN and CDR2 SVGIG (reference sequence). The CDR3 reads CAWSAQPRQGAKYGYTF. The DNA for the CDR3 is TGTGCCTGGAGTGCTCAACCGAGACAGGGGGCAAAGTATGGCTACACCTTC.

There are a few counts of this clone. The rearrangement uses TRBV24-1 and TRBJ2-1, with unresolved D. Trimming stripped 0 bases from V and 9 bases from J, with 8 bases between. Germline-derived CDR1 and CDR2 are KGHDR and SFDVKD. CDR3 length: 13 amino acids. The CDR3 coding sequence is TGTGCCACCAGTGATTTGGCTAGAGCTGAGCAGTTCTTC. Protein: CATSDLARAEQFF.

The chain links TRBV6-5 to TRBJ1-5; 8 bases are a match to TRBD1. With 5 bases clipped from V and 2 bases from J, the junction kept 2 bases outside the gene matches. CDR1 and CDR2 (germline): MNHEY, SVGAGI. The CDR3 totals 14 residues. CDR3 in amino acids: CASSMDRGNQPQHF. CDR3 coding DNA: TGTGCCAGCAGTATGGACAGGGGCAATCAGCCCCAGCATTTT.

The chain couples TRBV18 to TRBJ2-7, with 7 bases matching TRBD1. CDR3 length: 15 amino acids. Trimming removed 6 bases from V and 6 bases from J; junction bases left unmatched: 14. Germline CDR1 reads KGHSH; CDR2 reads LQKENI. The CDR3 sequence is CASSQGQPKGVEQYF. As DNA, the CDR3 is TGTGCCAGCTCTCAGGGACAGCCCAAGGGGGTCGAGCAGTACTTC.

The chain joins TRBV28 to TRBJ2-7, with 8 bases aligning to TRBD2. With V trimmed by 7 bases and J by 3 bases, 17 bases remained unmatched. Germline V CDR1 and CDR2: MDHEN, SYDVKM. CDR3 size: 17 residues. DNA of the CDR3: TGTGCCAGCATCCCCTTAGGGGGAAAGCGGGGGAACTACGAGCAGTACTTC. Translated, it gives CASIPLGGKRGNYEQYF.